Given below is one TCR beta chain in context. These data are taken from a study of blood T cell repertoires in COVID-19. Study context: Sample material is recorded as cDNA or gDNA derived from T cells, B-cell-depleted T cells, or PBMCs.

Trimming took off 0 bases at V and 10 bases at J, with 14 bases between the two ends. The CDR3 contains 14 residues. CDR1 is SGHDT, CDR2 YYEEEE, per germline. As processed by the authors: Estimation of nucleated cell counts relied on the amplification of reference gene primers. Assay used: immunoSEQ multiplex PCR; TCRdb lists only in-frame clones, some missing. Clonal size and the V and J genes are those of that table, whereas D and trimming came from the DNA. Among some 190,000 clones listed, around 81% were seen once. In terms of age and location, participants ranged from about 18 to 89 years and lived in under 30 US areas. Each participant's cohort was designated according to participant-reported clinical history.

The chain employs TRBV5-6 and TRBJ1-5; tentative D call: TRBD1 (5 bases). The receptor comes from a young man with acute COVID-19. What was sequenced was PBMCs or T cells enriched from blood (not recorded which). CDR3: CASSLGTITHPQHF. CDR3 DNA: TGTGCCAGCAGCTTGGGGACAATCACCCACCCCCAGCATTTT.